These T cell receptor beta chains were read from a single sample in a study of cytomegalovirus exposure and HLA in healthy donors. Using immunoSEQ multiplex PCR, the repertoire was profiled, and TCRdb retains in-frame clones only, with some absent. The sample includes some 150,000 clones, 75% to 90% seen only once; the top ten take 2.5% to 3%. Sequenced input: PBMCs. The receptors stem from a woman in her thirties in good health and CMV-seronegative. Both conserved end residues are part of each CDR3. The D gene is left open where the match is weak. The size entry is marked missing in some rows and otherwise reads once, few, many or a size class.

clone_size	v_call	j_call	d_call	cdr3_aa	cdr3_nt
.	TRBV14	TRBJ2-5	.	CASSPSLEETQYF	TGTGCCAGCAGCCCCTCTTTGGAGGAGACCCAGTACTTC
.	TRBV5-4	TRBJ1-6	.	CASSLAGDNSPLHF	TGTGCCAGCAGCTTGGCAGGGGACAATTCACCCCTCCACTTT
.	TRBV7-9	TRBJ2-7	TRBD1	CASYEGVQGAHEQYF	TGTGCCAGCTATGAAGGGGTACAGGGGGCCCACGAGCAGTACTTC
few	TRBV6-5	TRBJ2-7	.	CASRSNTLYEQYF	TGTGCCAGCAGGTCTAATACCCTCTACGAGCAGTACTTC
.	TRBV7-2	TRBJ1-4	.	CASSFKGDGEKLFF	TGTGCCAGCAGCTTCAAAGGGGATGGCGAAAAACTGTTTTTT
few	TRBV5-6	TRBJ1-5	.	CASSLWGRRARGNQPQHF	TGTGCCAGCAGCTTGTGGGGGAGGAGGGCTCGCGGCAATCAGCCCCAGCATTTT
.	TRBV2	TRBJ2-3	.	CASSVSWESSDTQYF	TGTGCCAGCAGTGTTTCGTGGGAGAGCTCAGATACGCAGTATTTT
.	TRBV7-9	TRBJ1-1	TRBD1	CASSPGRGSEAFF	TGTGCCAGCAGCCCGGGCAGGGGGAGTGAAGCTTTCTTT
few	TRBV19	TRBJ2-5	TRBD1	CASSLDRDETQYF	TGTGCCAGTAGTCTCGACAGGGATGAGACCCAGTACTTC
.	TRBV5-8	TRBJ2-3	.	CASSHGQSTDTQYF	TGTGCCAGCAGCCATGGACAAAGCACAGATACGCAGTATTTT
.	TRBV28	TRBJ1-1	.	CASSTRDEAFF	TGTGCCAGCAGTACCCGGGATGAAGCTTTCTTT
.	TRBV7-9	TRBJ1-4	TRBD1	CASSLATGGFANEKLFF	TGTGCCAGCAGCTTAGCAACAGGGGGTTTTGCTAATGAAAAACTGTTTTTT
few	TRBV4-1	TRBJ2-2	.	CASSQVNNRKLTGELFF	TGCGCCAGCAGCCAAGTAAATAACCGAAAACTCACCGGGGAGCTGTTTTTT
once	TRBV7-2	TRBJ2-1	TRBD2	CASSSGLAGDNEQFF	TGTGCCAGCAGCTCGGGACTAGCGGGAGACAATGAGCAGTTCTTC
.	TRBV15	TRBJ1-1	.	CATSKVRGNTEAFF	TGTGCCACCAGCAAAGTTCGGGGGAACACTGAAGCTTTCTTT
.	TRBV27	TRBJ2-1	.	CASSLWAGLRNEQFF	TGTGCCAGCAGTTTATGGGCAGGGTTAAGGAATGAGCAGTTCTTC
.	TRBV19	TRBJ2-7	.	CASSIGGANSYEQYF	TGTGCCAGTAGTATAGGCGGGGCAAATTCCTACGAGCAGTACTTC
.	TRBV28	TRBJ1-1	.	CASSHPAEAFF	TGTGCCAGCAGCCACCCAGCTGAAGCTTTCTTT
.	TRBV2	TRBJ1-2	.	CASSEQFYGYTF	TGTGCCAGCAGTGAGCAGTTTTACGGCTACACCTTC
.	TRBV7-9	TRBJ2-7	TRBD1	CASSTPGRDRPYEQYF	TGTGCCAGCAGCACCCCGGGTCGGGACAGGCCCTACGAGCAGTACTTC
.	TRBV5-4	TRBJ2-1	.	CASSLEPYNEQFF	TGTGCCAGCAGCCTAGAACCCTACAATGAGCAGTTCTTC
.	TRBV7-2	TRBJ1-2	TRBD1	CASSSGTVPNYGYTF	TGTGCCAGCAGCTCCGGGACAGTTCCTAACTATGGCTACACCTTC